The present T cell receptor (beta chain) was sequenced within a study of T cells in Graves' hyperthyroidism and ophthalmopathy. Researchers amplified the TCR beta CDR3 regions from RNA transcripts. Carried out on the TCR CDR3, a first-round RT-PCR used the HTBI primer set. TCRdb processed the multiplex PCR reads anew with MiXCR; each CDR3 protein has one entry. This table holds approximately 600,000 distinct CDR3 sequences, more than 20% found once. This clonotype has a count of ten or more. Trimming left V 5 bases short and J 5 bases short, with 12 bases between. The CDR3 is 14 amino acids. Germline-derived CDR1 and CDR2 are MNHNS and SASEGT.

This sequence originates from a man aged 30-40 years with Graves' ophthalmopathy. The rearrangement uses TRBV6-1 and TRBJ2-2; D is perhaps TRBD1 (6 bases). Material: blood. Here the CDR3 reads CASSPRGDTGELFF. The DNA for the CDR3 is TGTGCCAGCAGTCCCAGGGGAGATACCGGGGAGCTGTTTTTT.